This entry features one T cell receptor beta chain sequence. Its antigen remains unknown. The CDR3 has 14 residues. Germline-derived CDR1 and CDR2 are SGHRS and YFSETQ. The ends were cut back, 0 bases at V and 2 bases at J, with 9 bases in the middle. Use of 60 Vbeta and 13 Jbeta primers characterized the PCR. Profiling relied on immunoSEQ multiplex PCR, and the TCRdb table lists in-frame clones only, not all of them. The sample consists of 95,000 to 150,000 clones, approximately 80% of them appearing once. The data are from a study of cytomegalovirus exposure and HLA in healthy donors. Overall study findings and caveats: In a later analysis, a missense DCLRE1C variant was linked to TCR beta V- and J-gene trimming. Later analysis indicated greater clonal expansion among HLA-associated TCR beta chains than among equally common other chains. TRBV6-2, TRBV6-3 and some other V segments were unresolvable in 87-base-pair reads.

The sample taken for sequencing was PBMCs. This sequence joins TRBV5-1 and TRBJ2-7; a weak D match, TRBD1 (5 bases). This receptor was obtained from a human donor in good health. The CDR3 region is CASSLDRPTYEQYF. The CDR3, as DNA: TGCGCCAGCAGCTTGGACAGGCCTACCTACGAGCAGTACTTC.